Listed below are T cell receptor delta chains from one sample, sequenced in a study of gamma-delta T cells after stem cell transplantation. TCRdb reapplied CATT to the RT-PCR reads. The sample holds about 1,200 delta-chain clones; around 2% are singletons and the top ten take approximately 31%. Sequenced: gamma-delta T cells. Receptor source: a human donor. It is not recorded whose cells these are; they may come from a transplant donor. Each CDR3 is given with its conserved first and last residue. A D gene is named only where the DNA matches it firmly. Only part of the rows carry a size: once, few, many, or a class if the clone is expanded.

d_call | clone_size | j_call | v_call | cdr3_aa | cdr3_nt
TRDD3 | few | TRDJ1 | TRDV2 | CACDTLLGAHTDKLIF | TGTGCCTGTGACACTCTCCTGGGGGCTCACACCGATAAACTCATCTTT
TRDD3 | large | TRDJ1 | TRDV1 | CALGEIKRWGITDKLIF | TGTGCTCTTGGGGAAATAAAACGGTGGGGGATTACCGATAAACTCATCTTT
TRDD3 | few | TRDJ1 | TRDV2 | CACDTVQLGDPAYTDKLIF | TGTGCCTGTGACACCGTCCAGCTGGGGGATCCAGCGTACACCGATAAACTCATCTTT
TRDD3 | large | TRDJ1 | TRDV3 | CASGAGGINSKHEQKLIF | TGTGCGAGTGGGGCCGGGGGGATCAACAGCAAACATGAACAAAAACTCATCTTT
TRDD3 | few | TRDJ1 | TRDV2 | CACALLGAHTDKLIF | TGTGCCTGTGCTTTACTGGGGGCTCACACCGATAAACTCATCTTT
. | few | TRDJ1 | TRDV2 | CACDKVGGQTDKLIF | TGTGCCTGTGACAAGGTGGGGGGCCAAACCGATAAACTCATCTTT
. | hyperexpanded | TRDJ1 | TRDV2 | CACDTAGYTDKLIF | TGTGCCTGTGACACCGCGGGATACACCGATAAACTCATCTTT
TRDD3 | . | TRDJ1 | TRDV3 | CAFHSYSSWGIRYTDKLIF | TGTGCCTTTCACTCCTATTCCTCGTGGGGGATAAGGTACACCGATAAACTCATCTTT
TRDD3 | few | TRDJ1 | TRDV2 | CACDTLVLGERGTDKLIF | TGTGCCTGTGACACACTGGTACTGGGGGAACGGGGAACCGATAAACTCATCTTT
TRDD3 | large | TRDJ1 | TRDV1 | CALGFVTYWGIRGRTDKLIF | TGTGCTCTTGGGTTCGTAACGTACTGGGGGATACGAGGGCGGACCGATAAACTCATCTTT
TRDD3 | hyperexpanded | TRDJ1 | TRDV2 | CACDTLTPTTGGYLYTDKLIF | TGTGCCTGTGACACTCTCACCCCAACTACTGGGGGATACCTTTACACCGATAAACTCATCTTT
. | hyperexpanded | TRDJ1 | TRDV2 | CACDHLGGPYTDKLIF | TGTGCCTGTGACCATCTTGGGGGGCCGTACACCGATAAACTCATCTTT
TRDD3 | large | TRDJ1 | TRDV1 | CALGELRFPQEGIRGAKLIF | TGTGCTCTTGGGGAACTGCGGTTCCCCCAAGAGGGGATACGGGGTGCTAAACTCATCTTT
. | large | TRDJ1 | TRDV3 | CAFVWAMSYVYTDKLIF | TGTGCCTTTGTTTGGGCAATGTCGTACGTGTACACCGATAAACTCATCTTT
TRDD3 | hyperexpanded | TRDJ2 | TRDV2 | CACDTVSRGIPSRQETAQLFF | TGTGCCTGTGACACCGTGTCTAGGGGGATACCTTCGCGTCAAGAGACAGCACAACTCTTCTTT
TRDD3 | few | TRDJ1 | TRDV1 | CALGGPEGPGLGDTRERDKLIF | TGTGCTCTTGGGGGCCCCGAAGGGCCCGGGCTGGGGGATACGCGAGAACGCGATAAGCTCATCTTT
TRDD3 | . | TRDJ1 | TRDV2 | CACDFLLGDTGARADKLIF | TGTGCCTGTGACTTTCTACTGGGGGATACAGGAGCGAGGGCCGATAAACTCATCTTT
TRDD3 | . | TRDJ1 | TRDV2 | CACDLVGGTGGYGGYTDKLIF | TGTGCCTGTGACCTCGTCGGTGGTACTGGGGGATACGGCGGTTACACCGATAAACTCATCTTT
. | hyperexpanded | TRDJ1 | TRDV2 | CACDTAEAKYTDKLIF | TGTGCCTGTGACACCGCAGAGGCGAAGTACACCGATAAACTCATCTTT
TRDD3 | large | TRDJ3 | TRDV1 | CALGLATRTGGSTFSWDTRQMFF | TGTGCTCTTGGGCTGGCTACTAGGACTGGGGGATCCACTTTCTCCTGGGACACCCGACAGATGTTTTTC
TRDD3 | large | TRDJ1 | TRDV1 | CALGERHLPQLRWGIRLYTDKLIF | TGTGCTCTTGGGGAACGCCACCTACCCCAACTACGATGGGGGATACGCTTGTACACCGATAAACTCATCTTT
. | . | TRDJ1 | TRDV2 | CACDTVGVFYGADKLIF | TGTGCCTGTGACACCGTAGGGGTCTTCTACGGAGCCGATAAACTCATCTTT
TRDD3 | . | TRDJ3 | TRDV1 | CALGALVSTLTGGLSSWNTRQMFF | TGTGCTCTTGGGGCCCTAGTATCTACACTTACTGGGGGTCTTAGCTCCTGGAACACCCGACAGATGTTTTTC
. | few | TRDJ1 | TRDV2 | CACDSQLSSLTIFTDKLIF | TGTGCCTGTGACTCCCAGCTTTCCTCCCTAACGATTTTTACCGATAAACTCATCTTT
TRDD3 | hyperexpanded | TRDJ1 | TRDV2 | CACVPVLGDHFYTDKLIF | TGTGCCTGTGTCCCCGTACTGGGGGACCACTTTTACACCGATAAACTCATCTTT
TRDD3 | large | TRDJ1 | TRDV1 | CALGGPKGPGLGDTRERDKLIF | TGTGCTCTTGGGGGCCCCAAAGGGCCCGGGCTGGGGGATACGCGAGAACGCGATAAACTCATCTTT
. | few | TRDJ1 | TRDV1 | CALGDSITHSEAPWTGVHTDKLIF | TGTGCTCTTGGGGACTCTATCACCCATTCGGAGGCTCCTTGGACGGGGGTCCACACCGATAAACTCATCTTT
TRDD3 | hyperexpanded | TRDJ1 | TRDV2 | CACALLGVPDKLIF | TGTGCCTGTGCTTTACTGGGGGTCCCCGATAAACTCATCTTT
. | hyperexpanded | TRDJ1 | TRDV2 | CACDTVLGRDPNELVSTYTDKLIF | TGTGCCTGTGACACGGTATTGGGACGCGATCCTAATGAACTGGTCTCGACGTACACCGATAAACTCATCTTT
TRDD3 | . | TRDJ3 | TRDV2 | CACDTVKPPGLGATLLSSWDTRQMFF | TGTGCCTGTGACACCGTAAAGCCCCCGGGGCTGGGGGCCACCCTTCTCAGTTCCTGGGACACCCGACAGATGTTTTTC
TRDD3 | large | TRDJ1 | TRDV2 | CACDTPFSLGDTISSLDTDKLIF | TGTGCCTGTGACACCCCCTTTTCACTGGGGGATACGATATCCTCATTGGACACCGATAAACTCATCTTT
TRDD3 | . | TRDJ1 | TRDV2 | CACDTLGVPDKLIF | TGTGCCTGTGACACACTGGGGGTCCCCGATAAACTCATCTTC
TRDD3 | large | TRDJ1 | TRDV1 | CALGELGIRELATGGYPGGDKLIF | TGTGCTCTTGGGGAACTAGGAATTAGGGAACTTGCTACTGGGGGATACCCCGGGGGCGATAAACTCATCTTT
TRDD3 | . | TRDJ1 | TRDV2 | CACDTVQLGDSTDKLIF | TGTGCCTGTGACACCGTCCAGCTGGGGGATAGCACCGATAAACTCATCTTT
TRDD3 | hyperexpanded | TRDJ3 | TRDV2 | CACDRTGGPSSWDTRQMFF | TGTGCCTGTGACCGTACTGGGGGACCGAGCTCCTGGGACACCCGACAGATGTTTTTC
. | few | TRDJ1 | TRDV1 | CALGETRPTQPIRSGTDKLIF | TGTGCTCTTGGGGAAACCCGACCGACTCAACCCATACGGTCAGGCACCGACAAACTCATCTTT
TRDD3 | . | TRDJ1 | TRDV2 | CACDSGFLSPYNNRTGGPNTDKLIF | TGTGCCTGTGACAGCGGATTTCTTTCCCCCTACAATAATCGTACTGGGGGACCAAACACCGATAAACTCATCTTT
. | hyperexpanded | TRDJ1 | TRDV2 | CACDSLKGDDFYTDKLIF | TGTGCCTGTGACAGCCTAAAGGGGGACGATTTTTACACCGATAAACTCATCTTT
TRDD3 | hyperexpanded | TRDJ1 | TRDV2 | CACDTSFTGGYAHFDKLIF | TGTGCCTGTGACACGAGCTTCACTGGGGGATACGCGCACTTCGATAAACTCATCTTT
. | . | TRDJ1 | TRDV1 | CALGPPGAQGPWTDKLIF | TGTGCTCTTGGGCCCCCGGGTGCGCAGGGACCTTGGACCGATAAACTCATCTTT
. | large | TRDJ1 | TRDV1 | CALGELWSYVGDPPYTDKLIF | TGTGCTCTTGGGGAACTTTGGTCCTACGTTGGGGATCCCCCGTACACCGATAAACTCATCTTT
. | . | TRDJ1 | TRDV3 | CAFLGKWAQYTDKLIF | TGTGCCTTTTTGGGCAAGTGGGCTCAGTACACCGATAAACTCATCTTT
TRDD3 | few | TRDJ1 | TRDV2 | CACVPVLGVPDKLIF | TGTGCCTGTGTCCCCGTACTGGGGGTCCCCGATAAACTCATCTTT
. | large | TRDJ1 | TRDV1 | CALGEHLPSPYWNIEALDKLIF | TGTGCTCTTGGGGAACACCTACCATCGCCCTACTGGAATATAGAAGCCCTCGATAAACTCATCTTT
TRDD3 | few | TRDJ1 | TRDV2 | CACVPVLGDPAYTDKLIF | TGTGCCTGCGTCCCCGTACTGGGGGATCCAGCGTACACCGATAAACTCATCTTT
TRDD3 | hyperexpanded | TRDJ1 | TRDV2 | CACMALGDSTDKLIF | TGTGCCTGCATGGCCTTGGGGGATAGCACCGATAAACTCATCTTT
TRDD3 | . | TRDJ4 | TRDV1 | CALGERFWWGIPVTGQLIF | TGTGCTCTTGGGGAACGGTTCTGGTGGGGGATACCAGTAACAGGGCAGTTGATCTTT
. | hyperexpanded | TRDJ3 | TRDV1 | CALGELGIGFGIHTSSWDTRQMFF | TGTGCTCTTGGGGAACTAGGCATCGGATTCGGCATTCATACAAGCTCCTGGGACACCCGACAGATGTTTTTC
TRDD3 | . | TRDJ1 | TRDV1 | CALGNSPFLEILGDPRVRILIF | TGTGCTCTTGGGAACTCTCCCTTCCTCGAGATACTGGGGGACCCCCGAGTTCGGATTCTCATCTTT
TRDD3 | . | TRDJ1 | TRDV2 | CACDTRVRGLGDTDKLIF | TGTGCCTGTGACACCAGGGTACGAGGGCTGGGGGACACCGATAAACTCATCTTT
TRDD3 | large | TRDJ1 | TRDV1 | CALGELGMFPSRYWGIRGTDKLIF | TGTGCTCTTGGGGAACTAGGAATGTTTCCGTCTCGGTACTGGGGGATACGCGGCACCGATAAACTCATCTTT
TRDD3 | . | TRDJ1 | TRDV1 | CALGELGIRELATGGYLTDKLIF | TGTGCTCTTGGGGAACTAGGAATTAGGGAACTTGCTACTGGGGGATACCTCACCGATAAACTCATCTTT
TRDD3 | few | TRDJ1 | TRDV1 | CALGELWEPILTGGYTDKLIF | TGTGCTCTTGGGGAACTCTGGGAACCTATCCTTACTGGGGGTTACACCGATAAACTCATCTTT
. | large | TRDJ1 | TRDV2 | CACDTAEVTGADKLIF | TGTGCCTGTGACACCGCGGAAGTTACTGGCGCCGATAAACTCATCTTT
TRDD3 | hyperexpanded | TRDJ1 | TRDV2 | CACQSLGGYLTDKLIF | TGTGCCTGCCAAAGCCTTGGGGGATACCTCACCGATAAACTCATCTTT
TRDD3 | few | TRDJ3 | TRDV3 | CAFRDYPQTGGPSSWDTRQMFF | TGTGCCTTTAGGGACTACCCTCAAACTGGGGGACCGAGCTCCTGGGACACCCGACAGATGTTTTTC
TRDD3 | medium-sized | TRDJ1 | TRDV1 | CALGELVSYLQVRLGDTRRRPRTMPYTDKLIF | TGTGCTCTTGGGGAATTGGTTTCCTACCTACAGGTTCGACTGGGGGATACTCGCAGACGCCCGCGGACTATGCCGTACACCGATAAACTCATCTTT
TRDD3 | . | TRDJ1 | TRDV1 | CALGEPPILGDPAYTDKLIF | TGTGCTCTTGGGGAACCTCCGATACTGGGGGATCCAGCGTACACCGATAAACTCATCTTT